This T cell receptor beta chain was documented in a study of cytomegalovirus exposure and HLA in healthy donors (dated by TCRdb to between 2016 and 2019). Describing the broader study: In an earlier analysis of under 600 of the donors, around 290 Gb of sequence data and 117 million unique TCR beta sequences from roughly 200 million T cells were reported. Among over 350 genotyped donors of the cohort, an average of 235,054 unique TCR beta nucleotide sequences were sequenced per donor, roughly a sixth of them non-productive. The later analysis used no new phenotypic data to find candidate immune exposures, relying instead on TCR beta sequences and their occurrence across donors. A separate validation cohort of over 95 different subjects was used in addition to the roughly 640-subject first cohort. Donor age, sex, ethnicity and CMV serostatus were compiled alongside the repertoire data. About 330 gigabases of sequencing data and about 92 million unique TCR sequences made up an early release that covered several hundred HLA-typed donors. High-throughput TCR immunosequencing, statistical association of individual TCRs with disease status, and machine learning were combined to predict cytomegalovirus infection status. The study was designed to test whether signatures of past pathogen exposure could be identified by cataloging public T cell receptors. A later genetic analysis used genome-wide SNP genotypes for about 65% of the roughly 700 donors, treating that subset as a discovery cohort. A later analysis re-examined previously published TCR beta repertoires from just over 650 donors and added high-resolution HLA genotyping to investigate patterns of TCR occurrence. The study profiled the T cell repertoires of more than 500 subjects by immunosequencing and related them to cytomegalovirus serostatus. Every discovery cohort repertoire had been produced on one sequencing platform. HLA typing included class I and class II loci at four-digit resolution. The number of typed donors differed by locus: roughly 620-630 for A, B, C, DRB1 and DQB1; 500 to 550 for DQA1; fewer than 610 for DPA1; and some 470 for DPB1. Of the 350 to 400 genotyped donors, about 84% fell in the genetic ancestry cluster associated with self-reported Caucasian donors. Roughly five DR-DQ haplotypes were treated as single units for association and clustering because of strong linkage in the cohort. In an earlier analysis of 500 to 650 of the donors, high-throughput TCR beta sequencing was used to judge whether each TCR beta V gene segment behaved as functional or pseudogenic. Summary of the overall study and its limitations: According to a later genetic analysis, donors in an Asian-associated ancestry cluster had fewer N-insertions in productive TCRs than the roughly 700-donor mean. The authors suggested that the approach could potentially be generalized to other disease states and immunological phenotypes. Most TCR sequences were seen in very few donors, while some public TCRs were found in many individuals. At a false discovery rate of 0.05, a later analysis linked around 15,000 TCR beta sequences to specific HLA alleles. Only TCR beta chains were sequenced in this cohort, and the absence of alpha or paired-chain data limited detectable features. A later analysis found that HLA-associated TCR beta chains were more clonally expanded and had lower generation probabilities than equally common non-associated chains. Sequencing depth was assumed to be roughly uniform across donors in the presence/absence analyses, though that assumption may not hold. The classifier was reported to diagnose cytomegalovirus status with high specificity and sensitivity in both the original and validation cohorts. In a later genetic analysis, a missense DCLRE1C variant was associated with V-gene and J-gene trimming of TCR beta chains, and the association was replicated in an independent cohort. When HLA alleles, especially DR and DQ, strongly co-occurred, TCR associations were difficult to assign to individual alleles. According to a later analysis, most CMV-associated TCR beta chains appeared to be HLA-restricted, and the HLA associations seemed to be driven largely by CMV exposure. For the cohort, immune exposure information was limited to CMV serostatus. A total of around 150 TCR beta chains were listed by the study as associated with cytomegalovirus. In vitro tests confirmed that a few of the cytomegalovirus-associated TCR beta chains recognize cytomegalovirus antigens. Because the 87-base-pair reads could not distinguish some IMGT-functional V segments, including TRBV6-2 and TRBV6-3, those segments were excluded. Correlated functional status among segregating V segments might reflect linkage disequilibrium, but an unknown experimental factor could not be ruled out. Approximately 16 rarely observed V segments, including chromosome 9 orphons, were excluded from the earlier analysis of about 610 of the donors because counts were too low. In a later analysis, the rate of TCR association differed among HLA loci, with DRB1 alleles having the most associated TCRs and HLA-C alleles having the fewest. A later analysis reported that several top co-occurrence clusters appeared linked to parvovirus B19, influenza, CMV and Epstein-Barr virus. A further reported finding was that TCR beta sequences accurately predicted the HLA-A and HLA-B alleles for most subjects in the first cohort. A cluster of highly shared sequence variants was judged likely to be a technical artifact of the sequencing pipeline. Because some donors lacked HLA typing at each locus, the association tests relied only on the typed subset. In an earlier analysis of 587 of the donors, most TCR beta V segments appeared in productive rearrangements about 90% or about 30% of the time, broadly matching IMGT annotations.

Library preparation was by the immunoSEQ multiplex PCR assay. For the multiplex PCR, a mixture combining 60 forward primers for TCR Vbeta segments and 13 reverse primers for TCR Jbeta segments was used. Amplification of the CDR3 region of rearranged TCR beta genes was performed with a multiplex PCR assay on genomic DNA. The amplified TCR beta libraries were sequenced on the Illumina HiSeq System as 87-base-pair reads. The original pipeline was this. A later analysis tallied 75 million to 95 million unique TCR beta chains across the approximately 670 repertoires, and roughly 11 million of those chains were shared by two or more donors. To remove PCR and sequencing errors, raw reads were error-corrected and collapsed into unique sequences using a nearest-neighbor algorithm that merged closely related sequences. V, D and J gene segments were assigned by aligning CDR3 sequences to IMGT reference sequences. For a sequence to be retained, at least a six-nucleotide match to both a V gene segment and a J gene segment was required. A rearrangement counted as productive if the CDR3 had no stop codons and remained in frame with V and J, and every other rearrangement counted as non-productive. CDR3 was defined according to IMGT convention as the region running from the second conserved V-encoded cysteine to the conserved J-encoded phenylalanine. The earlier analysis of about 640 of the donors excluded any sequence lacking an unambiguous match to a single V gene segment. In an earlier analysis of approximately 550 of the donors, V segments were called functional above 56.7% productive rearrangements and were called segregating when the between-donor standard deviation exceeded 5%. A statistical classification framework was developed to diagnose cytomegalovirus status using the catalog of TCR beta chain sequences. In a later analysis, TCR nucleotide sequences were compared against IMGT/GENE-DB human TR gene sequences so that V and J genes could be assigned. The TCRdist pipeline was used in a later analysis to assign CDR3 sequences and most-parsimonious VDJ recombination scenarios. In a later analysis, each TCR beta chain was defined by its CDR3 amino acid sequence together with its V-gene family, and reads without a unique V-gene family were excluded. A later analysis removed roughly 590 highly shared, low-generation-probability nucleotide sequences to deal with suspected cross-contamination and a sequencing artifact. For each public chain, a later analysis derived a clonal expansion index from normalized ranks of inferred template counts within each repertoire. In a later analysis, generation probabilities were computed with a VDJ recombination model fitted to out-of-frame rearrangements, and the resulting probabilities were checked against IGoR. In a later analysis, TCR-TCR, TCR-HLA and TCR-CMV co-occurrence was scored with hypergeometric tests, and a repertoire-size bias correction was applied to TCR pairs. False discovery rates were estimated in a later analysis by permuting HLA or CMV assignments 20 times. In a later analysis, co-occurring TCRs were grouped using DBSCAN, and TCRdist sequence similarity was added for clustering within HLA-allele-positive subsets. Repertoires with fewer than 30,000 or more than 120,000 public chains, plus five repertoires with anomalous nucleotide sharing, were excluded from co-occurrence clustering. The clones in this table, taken by TCRdb from immuneACCESS, are in-frame only. Not every clone is retained; where verified, under half of the shortfall comes from an unresolved V gene, and the cause of the rest is unknown. V, J and clone size reflect that table, while D and trimming were determined from the DNA. This sample is represented by 95,000 to 150,000 clones; 60% to 85% of them were singletons. 1.9% of the sample is in the top ten clones.

In regard to this clone: The clone's antigen remains unknown. Per-base qualities were not stored, and no clone one base away is much larger.

The cohort comprised several hundred healthy bone marrow donors. At the time of sampling, every cohort member was nominally healthy, though immune exposures that went unrecorded were likely present. The donor was CMV seronegative and belonged to the group of 350 or so seronegative cohort members. A peripheral blood sample was collected from each donor, and TCR beta sequencing was performed on peripheral blood mononuclear cells. Genomic DNA was extracted from the blood cell samples with the Qiagen DNeasy Blood Extraction Kit. CDR1 is given as LGHNA and CDR2 as YSLEER, both from the germline V gene. The CDR3 goes from the cysteine to the phenylalanine over 21 residues. The retained sequence is limited to the CDR3, 63 bases, with the frame set at the first base. V drops 0 bases and J drops 1 base, leaving 22 bases in between.

The sequenced sample consisted of PBMCs. This sequence originates from a man between 50 and 59 years old in good health and CMV-seronegative. The chain links TRBV4-3 with TRBJ1-6; confidence is insufficient to name the D gene. The base sequence is TGCGCCAGCAGCCAAGATTCGTACATCCTGGGAGAGGGTTCCTATAATTCACCCCTCCACTTT. The translation is CASSQDSYILGEGSYNSPLHF.